These 7 T cell receptor beta chains were all obtained from the same sample, sequenced in a study of spatial heterogeneity in lung cancer. Study findings and constraints: In tumors, expanded intratumoral alpha and beta TCR counts tracked mutation counts.

As to time point: sample taken at primary tumor resection. One entry per CDR3 protein, called by TCRdb with MiXCR from the 5' RACE reads. Here the sample spans 4,000 or so distinct CDR3 sequences, 8% to 9.5% being singletons. No antigen has been identified for these receptors. The sequencing used lung tumor tissue, collected at surgery. The source is a male donor with early-stage non-small cell lung cancer.

This clonotype is medium-sized within its sample. The chain combines TRBV24-1 with TRBJ2-1; D may match TRBD1 or TRBD2 (5 bases each). CDR1 KGHDR and CDR2 SFDVKD come from the germline V gene. V was pared by 7 bases and J by 7 bases, with 19 bases between. This CDR3 comprises 15 residues. This CDR3 reads CATSGVRGRDNEQFF. CDR3 DNA sequence: TGTGCCACCAGCGGCGTCCGGGGACGGGATAATGAGCAGTTCTTC.

This clonotype was seen a handful of times. The chain carries TRBV20-1 and TRBJ2-6, with 12 bases identical to TRBD1. J was trimmed by 2 bases and V by 3 bases; bases with no gene match: 8. The CDR3 sequence is 18 residues long. In germline, CDR1 is DFQATT, CDR2 SNEGSKA (reference sequence). The CDR3 nucleotides read TGCAGTGCTAGGACCCGGGACAGGGGGCCTACTGGGGCCAACGTCCTGACTTTC. Translating gives CSARTRDRGPTGANVLTF.

Points on this clonotype: A much larger clonotype is one base distant, so this may be a read error. V usage is TRBV7-8 and J usage is TRBJ2-5; TRBD1 agrees at 8 bases. CDR1 SGHVS and CDR2 FQNEAQ come from the germline V gene. This CDR3 comprises 15 residues. This CDR3 is CASSLSLNRGENQYF. CDR3 nucleotides: TGTGCCAGCAGCTTATCCCTGAACAGGGGGGAGAACCAGTACTTC.

J is TRBJ2-7 and V is TRBV10-1; 9 bases agree with TRBD1. The V segment lost 5 bases and the J segment 6 bases; nucleotides outside the gene matches: 5. Germline V gene sequence: CDR1 WNHNN, CDR2 SYGVQD (reference sequence). CDR3 length equals 13 residues. The CDR3 sequence is CASSSGQGLEQYF. CDR3 in DNA: TGCGCCAGCAGTTCGGGACAGGGTCTCGAGCAGTACTTC.

This clonotype showed up many times. V gene TRBV3-1 combines with J gene TRBJ1-6; a possible D gene is TRBD1 (5 bases). The CDR3 is 14 amino acids. Germline V gene sequence: CDR1 LGHDT, CDR2 YNNKEL (reference sequence). V was cut by 3 bases and J by 8 bases, with 11 bases left in between. The CDR3 nucleotides read TGTGCCAGCAGCCAGCCGACGGGGCATTCACCCCTCCACTTT. Its translation: CASSQPTGHSPLHF.

Ten or more counts support this clonotype. The chain is built from TRBV6-6 and TRBJ2-2; D tentatively fits TRBD1 or TRBD2 (5 bases each). The germline V gene encodes CDR1 MNHNY and CDR2 SVGAGI (reference sequence). V lost 7 bases and J lost 6, with 21 bases in between. CDR3 length: 16 amino acids. The CDR3 region is CASMMGVQLAPGELFF. The CDR3 nucleotides are TGTGCCAGCATGATGGGGGTGCAGCTGGCCCCCGGGGAGCTGTTTTTT.

The sample holds many counts of this clonotype. The chain recombines TRBV7-6 with TRBJ2-7, with TRBD2 matching 9 bases. Germline V gene sequence: CDR1 SGHVS, CDR2 FNYEAQ. This CDR3 contains 16 residues. V lost 6 bases and J lost 1; bases outside the gene matches: 10. This chain's CDR3 is CASSPAGLAGSYEQYF. In DNA form, the CDR3 reads TGTGCCAGCAGTCCAGCCGGGCTAGCGGGATCCTACGAGCAGTACTTC. The complete variable domain, with remaining parts taken from reference TRBV7-6 and TRBJ2-7, reads GAGVSQSPRYKVTKRGQDVALRCDPISGHVSLYWYRQALGQGPEFLTYFNYEAQQDKSGLPNDRFSAERPEGSISTLTIQRTEQRDSAMYRCASSPAGLAGSYEQYFGPGTRLTVT.